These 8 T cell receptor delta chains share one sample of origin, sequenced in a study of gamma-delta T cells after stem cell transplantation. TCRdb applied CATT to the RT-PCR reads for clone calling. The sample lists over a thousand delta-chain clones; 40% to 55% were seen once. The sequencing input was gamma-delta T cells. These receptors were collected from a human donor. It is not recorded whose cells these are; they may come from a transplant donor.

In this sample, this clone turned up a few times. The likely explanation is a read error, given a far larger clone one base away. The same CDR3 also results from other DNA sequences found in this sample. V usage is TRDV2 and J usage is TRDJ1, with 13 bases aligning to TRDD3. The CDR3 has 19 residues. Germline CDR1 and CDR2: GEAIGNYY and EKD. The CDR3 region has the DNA TGTGCCTGCGACACCATAGGGCCACTGGGGGATACGAGAACCGATAAACTCATCTTT. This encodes CACDTIGPLGDTRTDKLIF.

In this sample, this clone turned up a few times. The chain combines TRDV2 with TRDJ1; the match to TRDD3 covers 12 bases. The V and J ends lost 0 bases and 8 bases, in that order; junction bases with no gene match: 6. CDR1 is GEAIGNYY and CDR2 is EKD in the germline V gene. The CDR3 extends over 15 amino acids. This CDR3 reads CACDTVGTGGYKLIF. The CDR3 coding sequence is TGTGCCTGTGACACCGTGGGTACTGGGGGATACAAACTCATCTTT.

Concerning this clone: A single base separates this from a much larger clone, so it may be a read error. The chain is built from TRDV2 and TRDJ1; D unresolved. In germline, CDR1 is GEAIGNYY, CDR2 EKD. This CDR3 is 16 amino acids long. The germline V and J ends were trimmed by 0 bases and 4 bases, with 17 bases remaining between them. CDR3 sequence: CACDTVGRSTIDKLIF. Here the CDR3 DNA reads TGTGCCTGTGACACCGTCGGGAGGTCGACCATCGATAAACTCATCTTT.

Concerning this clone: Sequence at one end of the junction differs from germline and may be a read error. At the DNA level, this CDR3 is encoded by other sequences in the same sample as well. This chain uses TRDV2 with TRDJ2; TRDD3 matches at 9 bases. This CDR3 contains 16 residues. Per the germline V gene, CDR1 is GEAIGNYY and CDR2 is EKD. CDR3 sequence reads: CACDPLLGDLTAQLFF. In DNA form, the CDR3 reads TGTGCCTGTGACCCCTTACTGGGGGACTTGACAGCCCAACTCTTCTTT.

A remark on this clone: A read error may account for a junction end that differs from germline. CDR3 coding DNA: TGTGCCTGTGACACCACAGGGTCACTGGGGGATACGAGAACCGATAAACACATCTTT. The encoded protein is CACDTTGSLGDTRTDKHIF. The chain recombines TRDV2 with TRDJ1; 13 bases match TRDD3. Germline V CDR1 and CDR2: GEAIGNYY, EKD. The CDR3 length is 19 residues.

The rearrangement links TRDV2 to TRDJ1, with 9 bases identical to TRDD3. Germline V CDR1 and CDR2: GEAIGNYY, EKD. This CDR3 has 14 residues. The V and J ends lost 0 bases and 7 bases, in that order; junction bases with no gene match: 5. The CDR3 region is CACDTVLGDPKLIF. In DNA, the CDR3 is TGTGCCTGTGACACCGTACTGGGGGACCCTAAACTCATCTTT.

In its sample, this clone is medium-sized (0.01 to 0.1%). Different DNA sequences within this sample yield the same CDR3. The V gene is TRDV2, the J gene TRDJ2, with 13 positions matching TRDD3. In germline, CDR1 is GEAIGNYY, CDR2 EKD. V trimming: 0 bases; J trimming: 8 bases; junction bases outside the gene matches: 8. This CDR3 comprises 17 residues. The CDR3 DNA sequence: TGTGCCTGTGACACCCTCACTGGGGGATACGGGGCCGCACAACTCTTCTTT. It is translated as CACDTLTGGYGAAQLFF.

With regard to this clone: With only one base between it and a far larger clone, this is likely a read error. The CDR3: CACDITPYWGIRTDKFIF. The CDR3 nucleotides are TGTGCCTGTGACATCACCCCCTACTGGGGGATACGCACCGATAAATTCATCTTT. The rearrangement joins TRDV2 to TRDJ1; 13 positions match TRDD3. From germline, CDR1 is GEAIGNYY and CDR2 EKD. This CDR3 spans 18 amino acids.